This TCR beta chain was observed in a study of blood T cell repertoires in COVID-19. In its sample, this clone was seen a few times. This table comes from immunoSEQ multiplex PCR, and its TCRdb copy is limited to in-frame clones, with some not included. Here the sample spans about 14,000 clones, approximately 84% being singletons. V trimming: 8 bases; J trimming: 3 bases; junction bases outside the gene matches: 3. Germline values: CDR1 SGHVS, CDR2 FNYEAQ. The CDR3 totals 13 residues. Sequencing was performed on peripheral blood. The source of this sequence is a human donor in a cohort sampled during active COVID-19. The chain joins TRBV7-6 to TRBJ2-7, with 11 bases matching TRBD1. CDR3 loop: CASGTGGNYEQYF. The CDR3 bases are TGTGCCAGCGGGACAGGGGGTAACTACGAGCAGTACTTC.